This T cell receptor (beta chain) was identified during a study of T cells in Graves' hyperthyroidism and ophthalmopathy. This CDR3 has 13 residues. Germline CDR1 is SGHNT and CDR2 is YENEEA. V was cut by 6 bases and J by 4 bases, with 13 bases left in between. Researchers amplified the TCR beta CDR3 regions from RNA transcripts. First-round RT-PCR with HTBI primers amplified the TCR CDR3 region. TCRdb called the multiplex PCR reads again in MiXCR, with one record for every CDR3 protein. Here the sample spans about 290,000 distinct CDR3 sequences, 12% to 15% being singletons. The sequenced sample was blood. The rearrangement links TRBV11-3 to TRBJ2-7, with D tentatively TRBD1 (6 bases). The source is a middle-aged woman with Graves' hyperthyroidism. In DNA form, the CDR3 reads TGTGCCAGCAGTTATCAGGACAGTTACGAGCAGTACTTC. Protein: CASSYQDSYEQYF.